The text below deals with one T cell receptor (beta chain). The sample comes from a study of tumor and adjacent non-tumor tissue in lung cancer. Three rounds of nested PCR, following a modified ARM-PCR protocol, produced the TCRbeta library. From the multiplex PCR reads, TCRdb called clonotypes with MiXCR, one entry per CDR3 protein. Counted here are tens of thousands of distinct CDR3 sequences, 80% occurring once; the ten biggest clones make up about an eighth. Trimming left V 7 bases short and J 4 bases short, with 13 bases between. The CDR3 is made up of 13 amino acids. Germline V gene data show CDR1 as MDHEN and CDR2 as SYDVKM. No cell sorting was done before RNA was extracted from the tissue.

The clonotype originates from a woman aged 45-60 years with non-small cell lung cancer. The chain combines TRBV28 with TRBJ2-5; D may be TRBD1 or TRBD2 (5 bases each). The sequenced material came from lung tumor tissue. CDR3 in DNA: TGTGCCAGCAATTCCGAGGGACGAGAGACCCAGTACTTC. Amino acid sequence: CASNSEGRETQYF.